This TCR beta chain comes out of a study of PD-1 blockade in classical Hodgkin lymphoma. Study results and limitations: In newly diagnosed patients, baseline TCR diversity was reportedly below that of healthy donors.

Each of the patients experienced relapse following autologous stem cell transplantation, and their brentuximab vedotin exposure differed. Notes on this clone: Its antigen remains unknown.

V was clipped by 0 bases and J by 15 bases; unmatched bases: 3. The CDR3 covers 12 residues. CDR1 and CDR2 from the germline V gene are WNHNN and SYGVQD (reference sequence). The protocol was immunoSEQ multiplex PCR, while the TCRdb copy is restricted to in-frame clones and leaves out a portion. Among tens of thousands of clones, around 90% were seen once, and the ten largest hold around 20%. J is TRBJ2-1 and V is TRBV10-1; the match to TRBD2 covers 9 bases. This TCR was sampled from a human donor with classical Hodgkin lymphoma. The specimen was peripheral blood mononuclear cells (PBMCs), collected at baseline. CDR3 sequence (DNA): TGCGCCAGCAGTGAGTCTAGCGGGAGACTGTTCTTC. Translated: CASSESSGRLFF.